Sequencing of this T cell receptor beta chain was carried out in a study of blood T cell repertoires in COVID-19. Study information: The samples span acute and convalescent COVID-19 from the United States, Italy and Spain. The analysed material was cDNA or gDNA that came from T cells, B-cell-depleted T cells, or PBMCs.

This CDR3 has 14 residues. V was clipped by 4 bases and J by 4 bases; unmatched bases: 3. CDR1 MNHEY and CDR2 SMNVEV come from the germline V gene (reference sequence). Per the authors' pipeline: Researchers report that nucleated cell counts were estimated from reference gene primer amplification. This table comes from immunoSEQ multiplex PCR, and its TCRdb copy is limited to in-frame clones, with some not included. V, J and clone size are taken as reported in that table, and D and trimming were inferred from the DNA itself. The profile shows some 55,000 clones, over 80% of them singletons. This clone occurred a few times.

This TCR derives from an older woman with acute or convalescent COVID-19. The sample consisted of peripheral blood. The chain couples TRBV27 to TRBJ2-7; 11 positions match TRBD2. CDR3 nucleotide sequence: TGTGCCAGCAGTTATGTAGCGGGAGGGTACGAGCAGTACTTC. Its translation: CASSYVAGGYEQYF.